This T cell receptor beta chain originates from a study of T cells in Graves' hyperthyroidism and ophthalmopathy. CDR3 length: 15 residues. The germline gives CDR1 SEHNR, CDR2 FQNEAQ (reference sequence). Deletions cut 0 bases from V and 3 bases from J, with 11 bases between. Stability of Graves' hyperthyroidism was defined as absent ophthalmopathy progression within 18 months. Diagnosis rested on symptoms, serum thyroxine and TRAb, thyroid ultrasound, and orbital computed tomography. The source material, RNA transcripts, was used to amplify TCR beta CDR3 regions. The TCR CDR3 first-round RT-PCR relied on the HTBI primer set. A single record per CDR3 protein comes from TCRdb applying MiXCR to the multiplex PCR reads. In the table there are fewer than 600,000 distinct CDR3 sequences, around 15% of which are singletons. This clonotype has just a few counts.

The genes are TRBV7-9 and TRBJ1-1; D unclear. The sample comprised blood. This receptor was obtained from a woman in her late teens or twenties with Graves' hyperthyroidism. DNA for the CDR3: TGTGCCAGCAGCTTAGCGGAGGGAGGTTACACTGAAGCTTTCTTT. Protein: CASSLAEGGYTEAFF.